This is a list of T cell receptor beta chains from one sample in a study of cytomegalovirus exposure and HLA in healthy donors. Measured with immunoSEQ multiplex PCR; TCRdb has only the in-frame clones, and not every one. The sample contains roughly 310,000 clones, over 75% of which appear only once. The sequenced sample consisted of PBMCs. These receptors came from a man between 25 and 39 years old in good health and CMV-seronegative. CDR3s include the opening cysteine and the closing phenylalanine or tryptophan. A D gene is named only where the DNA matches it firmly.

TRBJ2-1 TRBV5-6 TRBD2 TGTGCCAGCAGCTTTTTCAGCGGGGGCTACAATGAGCAGTTCTTC CASSFFSGGYNEQFF
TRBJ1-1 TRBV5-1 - TGCGCCAGCTGGCCCGCGGGGGCGAACACTGAAGCTTTCTTT CASWPAGANTEAFF
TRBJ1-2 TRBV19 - TGTGCCAGTAGTAAGGACTGGCGCTATGGCTACACCTTC CASSKDWRYGYTF
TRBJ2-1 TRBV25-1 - TGTGCCAGCAGTCCGGGATATAATGAGCAGTTCTTC CASSPGYNEQFF
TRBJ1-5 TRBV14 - TGTGCCAGCAGCCAAGATTTAGGCCCCGGGACACCTCCTCAGCCCCAGCATTTT CASSQDLGPGTPPQPQHF
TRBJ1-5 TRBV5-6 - TGTGCCAGCAGCTTTCGACAGTTAATCAATCAGCCCCAGCATTTT CASSFRQLINQPQHF
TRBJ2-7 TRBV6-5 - TGTGCCAGCAGTTACTCGGGGGCGGGCTCCTACGAGCAGTACTTC CASSYSGAGSYEQYF
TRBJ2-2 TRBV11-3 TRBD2 TGTGCCAGCAGCTCTAGTAGGGGAGGGACCGGGGAGCTGTTTTTT CASSSSRGGTGELFF
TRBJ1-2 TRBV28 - TGTGCCAGCCGTCGGGGGGCTTCTGGCTATGGCTACACCTTC CASRRGASGYGYTF
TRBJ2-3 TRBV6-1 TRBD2 TGTGCCAGCAGTGACCGGACTAGCGGGGTCACAGATACGCAGTATTTT CASSDRTSGVTDTQYF
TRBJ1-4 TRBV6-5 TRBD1 TGTGCCAGCAGTTACTCGGGACAGTTCTTTGAAAAACTGTTTTTT CASSYSGQFFEKLFF
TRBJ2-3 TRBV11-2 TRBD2 TGTGCCAGCAGCGCCACTAGCGGGGGGCCCGATACGCAGTATTTT CASSATSGGPDTQYF
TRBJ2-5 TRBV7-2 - TGTGCCAGCAGACACGGACAGATCCAAGAGACCCAGTACTTC CASRHGQIQETQYF